This TCR beta chain was observed in a study of T cell responses to AZD1222 COVID-19 vaccine. Study-wide points: Spike was spanned by vaccine-associated CD4 TCRs, with dominance at 160-218 and 743-854.

The CDR3 contains 15 residues. The V end lost 3 bases, the J end lost 2 bases, and 10 bases lay between the germline ends. Germline loops: CDR1 MNHEY, CDR2 SMNVEV (reference sequence). The method was immunoSEQ multiplex PCR; TCRdb's version includes in-frame clones alone and lacks a portion of them. The sample consists of approximately 100,000 clones, 70% to 90% of them appearing once. Pooled in the analysis were second doses at about 4 or about 12 weeks. On this clone itself: Its antigen is as yet unknown.

The source of this sequence is an adult who received the AZD1222 COVID-19 vaccine. Material: peripheral blood, obtained 28 days after the second AZD1222 dose. The rearrangement uses TRBV27 and TRBJ2-2, with unresolved D. Written as DNA, the CDR3 is TGTGCCAGCAGTTTTGCACAGATAAACACCGGGGAGCTGTTTTTT. Amino acids: CASSFAQINTGELFF.